This T cell receptor (beta chain) was recorded in a study of coeliac disease (dated by TCRdb to about 2022). Context from the whole study: Each coeliac patient fell into one of three classes: newly diagnosed active disease, refractory coeliac disease type I, or disease kept under control by a gluten-free diet. Because high-resolution HLA typing was not available, biased TRBV7-2 usage was examined as a proof of principle. Next-generation sequencing of rearranged TRB and TRG CDR3 regions was used on small intestinal lymphocyte fractions taken from coeliac and non-coeliac patients. The aim was to characterise TR repertoires of small intestinal T cells in active, refractory type I and gluten-free-diet-treated coeliac disease. The full study included around 30 patients: some 22 with serologically confirmed coeliac disease and 8 controls with non-small intestinal disorders. Samples from around 27 subjects were successfully TRB sequenced, and these included about two dozen paired samples of bulk unsorted intraepithelial and lamina propria cells. The study at large found these results: High-purity fractions were not obtained when intraepithelial cells were separated from lamina propria cells, so cross-contamination between compartments was possible. For the most part, TRB repertoires were private, with most amino acid sequences found in only one sample, and V-gene usage showed no significant difference across disease groups. Active coeliac intraepithelial and lamina propria samples had lower TRB and TRG repertoire clonality than controls, suggesting that diverse T cells were recruited. The approach was considered by the authors to be unsuitable for unbiased detection of gliadin-specific T cells, as gliadin-specific T cells are scarce and rarely shared between patients.

Remarks on this clone: Its antigen has not been determined. The input lacks base qualities; no much larger clone sits a single base away.

The germline V gene (reference sequence) specifies MNHEY as CDR1 and SMNVEV as CDR2. The CDR3 spans 14 residues, from the cysteine through the phenylalanine. The sequence is cut down to CDR3 DNA, 42 bases in frame from base 1. V is reduced by 4 bases and J by 4 bases, leaving a spacing of 13 bases between them. Aliquots of approximately 500,000 cells were frozen in DMSO/FBS in liquid nitrogen, and a single aliquot per fraction was used for sequencing. All 30 or so patients in the study underwent endoscopy and small intestinal biopsy. To release intraepithelial cells, biopsies were stirred for one hour at 37 degrees C in RPMI with EGTA, MgCl2 and 1% FBS. The Qiagen DNeasy blood extraction kit was used to extract genomic DNA from the frozen unsorted cell fractions. The library relied on the immunoSEQ multiplex PCR assay. The TR loci underwent multiplexed PCR amplification, with J gene segments targeted by reverse primers and V gene segments targeted by forward primers. The Illumina HiSeq System was used to sequence the amplified CDR3 regions. Regarding the original processing steps: To strip out PCR and sequencing errors and collapse the data into unique sequences, a nearest-neighbour algorithm merged closely related reads. Repertoires were summarised in terms of clonality and T cell density, with T cell density defined as TR molecules per amount of genomic DNA input. CDR3 amino acid sequences present in at least 80% of unsorted samples were defined as public TRs and were then tested for differential abundance between coeliac and control samples. Kruskal-Wallis tests followed by Dunn post-tests were used to test for differences in clonality and density between disease groups. TCRdb re-hosts the immuneACCESS table, in-frame sequences only. Its copies lack some clones; in the studies checked, an unresolved V gene accounts for under half of them, and the cause for the rest is not known. D and trimming come from the DNA, and the V and J calls and clone size come from that table. The sample table records around 4,100 clones; roughly three fifths of these occur just once. 15% to 20% of the sample goes to the ten largest clones.

This sequence uses TRBV27 and TRBJ1-2; no confident D gene assignment can be made. The sequence came from a human donor with active celiac disease. The sequenced material came from intraepithelial lymphocytes from the gut. This specimen's cell subset or site label, per the study, means: intraepithelial cell (IEC) fraction of small intestinal biopsy. The nucleotides are TGTGCCAGCAGTTGGACTGCTCTGGGCTATGGCTACACCTTC. Translated, this is CASSWTALGYGYTF.